One and the same sample provided the 24 T cell receptor beta chains below, sequenced in a study of naive and memory T cell subsets. Findings of the study overall: Naive repertoires, especially CD8, held a few larger clonotypes, possibly memory cells re-expressing CD45RA.

These receptors have no known antigen. Both TRBC1 and TRBC2 were covered by a beta constant-region primer of two equimolar oligonucleotides. Ligated cDNA was amplified by four rounds of PCR with nested alpha and beta constant-region primers and SP2. Each CDR3 protein is one row after TCRdb ran MiXCR on the UMI-ligation and nested PCR reads. The sample lists about 100,000 distinct CDR3 sequences, roughly 14% occurring once. The sequenced sample was naive CD8+ T cells from blood. Source of these receptors: a human donor in good health.

This clonotype was seen a handful of times. The CDR3 nucleotides are TGTGCCAGCAGCTTAGCGGCCAGGCAAGAGACCCAGTACTTC. This sequence encodes CASSLAARQETQYF. This sequence joins TRBV7-8 and TRBJ2-5; D is unresolved. Trimming stripped 0 bases from V and 2 bases from J, with 7 bases between. Germline-derived CDR1 and CDR2 are SGHVS and FQNEAQ. This CDR3 comprises 14 residues.

J is TRBJ2-3 and V is TRBV12-5, with 11 bases aligning to TRBD2. The germline V gene encodes CDR1 LGHNT and CDR2 FRNRAP. V shed 6 bases, J shed 1 base, and the junction held 3 bases outside the gene matches. This CDR3 spans 15 amino acids. The CDR3 bases are TGTGCTAGTGGCCCACTAGCGGGGGGCACAGATACGCAGTATTTT. Translated: CASGPLAGGTDTQYF.

The genes are TRBV12-3 or TRBV12-4 and TRBJ2-7; TRBD1 or TRBD2 may be the D gene (5 bases each). V shed 6 bases and J shed 5 bases, with 17 bases lying between them. This CDR3 is built from 14 residues. CDR3 loop: CASSIGTAFHEQYF. The CDR3 DNA reads as TGTGCCAGCAGCATCGGGACGGCATTCCACGAGCAGTACTTC.

This clonotype has only a few counts. The genes are TRBV19 and TRBJ2-7, with D possibly TRBD2 on 6 matching bases. The CDR3 is 15 residues long. V lost 4 bases, J lost 3 bases, and 16 bases lay in between. Germline V gene data show CDR1 as LNHDA and CDR2 as SQIVND (reference sequence). This CDR3 reads CASSTGLVRDYEQYF. CDR3 sequence (DNA): TGTGCCAGTAGTACGGGACTCGTTAGGGACTACGAGCAGTACTTC.

This clonotype was seen many times. The V call is TRBV9, the J call TRBJ2-7; D possibly uses TRBD1 or TRBD2 (5 bases each). V lost 0 bases to trimming and J lost 5 bases, with 12 bases between them. The germline CDR1 and CDR2 sequences are SGDLS and YYNGEE. This CDR3 is 14 amino acids long. CDR3 sequence: CASSVDGTGHEQYF. DNA for the CDR3: TGTGCCAGCAGCGTAGATGGGACGGGCCACGAGCAGTACTTC. The entire variable domain, with the rest obtained from reference TRBV9 and TRBJ2-7, is as follows: DSGVTQTPKHLITATGQRVTLRCSPRSGDLSVYWYQQSLDQGLQFLIQYYNGEERAKGNILERFSAQQFPDLHSELNLSSLELGDSALYFCASSVDGTGHEQYFGPGTRLTVT.

This clonotype occurred a few times. The chain is built from TRBV4-3 and TRBJ1-2; D gene uncertain. V was cut by 1 base and J by 1 base, with 7 bases left in between. The CDR3 runs 14 residues. Germline V gene lookup returns CDR1 LGHNA and CDR2 YSLEER. This CDR3 reads CASSQGSDNYGYTF. CDR3 sequence (DNA): TGCGCCAGCAGCCAAGGGTCGGATAACTATGGCTACACCTTC.

This clonotype came up many times. The chain uses TRBV6-1 and TRBJ1-1; D may be TRBD1 (5 bases). Germline V gene sequence: CDR1 MNHNS, CDR2 SASEGT. The V gene lost 2 bases and the J gene lost 4 bases, with 14 bases spanning the gap. This CDR3 has 15 residues. CDR3 DNA: TGTGCCAGCAGTGAATGGGCGGGACTGAGCACTGAAGCTTTCTTT. Translation gives CASSEWAGLSTEAFF.

This clonotype was recorded once. The junction departs from germline at one end; a sequencing error may be responsible. The V and J genes are TRBV4-3 and TRBJ2-7; D might be TRBD2 (6 bases). Germline V lookup: CDR1 LGHNA, CDR2 YSLEER. This CDR3 spans 14 amino acids. CDR3 in amino acids: CASSQATSDYEQDF. As DNA, the CDR3 is TGCGCCAGCAGCCAAGCGACGTCGGACTACGAGCAGGACTTC.

The genes are TRBV5-4 and TRBJ1-6; maybe TRBD1 (5 bases). This CDR3 is built from 12 residues. Germline values: CDR1 SGHNT, CDR2 YYREEE (reference sequence). V lost 4 bases to trimming and J lost 10 bases, with 9 bases between them. In DNA, the CDR3 is TGTGCCAGCAGCCCGGGGGGGTCACCCCTCCACTTT. The encoded protein is CASSPGGSPLHF.

The V and J genes are TRBV15 and TRBJ1-6, with no clear D. CDR1 is LNHNV and CDR2 is YYDKDF in the germline V gene (reference sequence). The CDR3 covers 13 residues. V lost 1 base to trimming and J lost 11 bases, with 9 bases between them. The CDR3 DNA sequence: TGTGCCACCAGCAGAGCCACAGCTACACCCCTCCACTTT. Translating gives CATSRATATPLHF.

The gene calls are TRBV6-2 or TRBV6-3 and TRBJ2-1, with 7 bases aligning to TRBD1. Germline V gene data show CDR1 as MNHEY and CDR2 as SVGEGT. This CDR3 comprises 14 residues. V gave up 7 bases and J gave up 4 bases; unmatched junction bases: 7. The CDR3 is CASMGQRSYNEQFF. The CDR3 coding sequence is TGTGCCAGCATGGGACAGCGTTCTTACAATGAGCAGTTCTTC.

The chain combines TRBV20-1 with TRBJ2-7; no clear D. The germline CDR1 and CDR2 sequences are DFQATT and SNEGSKA (reference sequence). V lost 2 bases and J 3 bases, leaving 11 bases between the germline ends. The CDR3 sequence is 13 residues long. In DNA, the CDR3 is TGCAGTGCTAGATTAGTAGGAAGCTACGAGCAGTACTTC. Protein product: CSARLVGSYEQYF.

The CDR3 loop is CATSRPGDEQYF. CDR3 nucleotides: TGTGCCACCAGCAGACCGGGGGACGAGCAGTACTTC. The chain is built from TRBV15 and TRBJ2-7, with a tentative D call TRBD2 (6 bases). V dropped 2 bases and J dropped 5 bases, with 7 bases sitting between them. Per the germline V gene, CDR1 is LNHNV and CDR2 is YYDKDF (reference sequence). The CDR3 is 12 residues long.

This clonotype was seen more than once but under ten times. The V call is TRBV6-2 or TRBV6-3, the J call TRBJ2-7, with D possibly TRBD2 on 6 matching bases. CDR3 size: 13 residues. Trimming left V 2 bases short and J 3 bases short, with 8 bases between. In germline, CDR1 is MNHEY, CDR2 SVGEGT. DNA of the CDR3: TGTGCCAGCAGTTACGGTAGCGGCTACGAGCAGTACTTC. Amino acids: CASSYGSGYEQYF.

V is TRBV6-2 or TRBV6-3 and J is TRBJ1-5; the D is unclear. Trimming cost V 3 bases and J 4 bases, with 19 bases left between them. The germline gives CDR1 MNHEY, CDR2 SVGEGT. The CDR3 is 17 amino acids. In DNA form, the CDR3 reads TGTGCCAGCAGTTATTCCCCCTTTAATAGGGCAAATCAGCCCCAGCATTTT. Amino acid sequence: CASSYSPFNRANQPQHF.

The J gene is TRBJ2-5, the V gene TRBV12-3 or TRBV12-4; no reliable D call. The CDR3 has 14 amino acids. V lost 5 bases to trimming and J lost 5 bases, with 15 bases between them. CDR3 in DNA: TGTGCCAGCAGTCCGGGTGTTGCTTCGGAGACCCAGTACTTC. Its protein is CASSPGVASETQYF.

Only a few counts were recorded for this clonotype. The chain employs TRBV20-1 and TRBJ2-4; D may be TRBD2 (6 bases). The CDR3 has 15 residues. CDR1 and CDR2 from the germline V gene are DFQATT and SNEGSKA (reference sequence). V lost 5 bases to trimming and J lost 1 base, with 15 bases between them. The CDR3 loop is CSAPAWRGAKNIQYF. DNA for the CDR3: TGCAGTGCTCCGGCCTGGAGGGGTGCCAAAAACATTCAGTACTTC.

This clonotype occurred many times. The chain links TRBV4-3 to TRBJ2-7, with 11 positions matching TRBD2. The junction had 14 bases not matched to a gene; V was cut back by 3 bases and J by 1 base. Germline CDR1 and CDR2: LGHNA and YSLEER. CDR3 length: 19 amino acids. CDR3 bases: TGCGCCAGCAGCCAGGCCGACCAAAATCTAGCGGGAGGTTCCTACGAGCAGTACTTC. This translates into CASSQADQNLAGGSYEQYF.

In this sample, this clonotype turned up a few times. The chain is built from TRBV7-2 and TRBJ2-1; TRBD2 aligns across 12 bases. CDR1 and CDR2 (germline): SGHTA, FQGNSA. The trim removed 5 bases at V and 4 bases at J, leaving 15 bases unmatched. This CDR3 spans 19 amino acids. DNA of the CDR3: TGTGCCAGCAGCGCCCGGACTAGCGGGAACCGCCCCCTTTACAATGAGCAGTTCTTC. It encodes CASSARTSGNRPLYNEQFF.

The chain carries TRBV27 and TRBJ1-1; D gene uncertain. Per germline, CDR1 MNHEY and CDR2 SMNVEV (reference sequence). The CDR3 consists of 13 residues. V lost 4 bases to trimming and J lost 1 base, with 7 bases between them. The CDR3 is CASSWVSNTEAFF. CDR3 nucleotides: TGTGCCAGCAGTTGGGTTTCGAACACTGAAGCTTTCTTT.

There are a few counts of this clonotype. V gene TRBV7-9 combines with J gene TRBJ2-7, with D perhaps TRBD1 or TRBD2 (5 bases each). This CDR3 comprises 13 residues. In germline, CDR1 is SEHNR, CDR2 FQNEAQ (reference sequence). Trimming took off 5 bases at V and 6 bases at J, with 14 bases between the two ends. Here the CDR3 DNA reads TGTGCCAGCAGCCCCCACTCAGGGACCGAGCAGTACTTC. This codes for CASSPHSGTEQYF.

This chain's CDR3 is CASSLSRNNEQFF. The CDR3 DNA follows: TGTGCCAGCAGCTTGAGCCGGAACAATGAGCAGTTCTTC. The chain uses TRBV5-4 and TRBJ2-1; D gene uncertain. CDR1 is SGHNT, CDR2 YYREEE, per germline (reference sequence). The CDR3 is made up of 13 amino acids. V gave up 1 base and J gave up 5 bases, with 7 bases separating them.

This clonotype was recorded many times. The chain employs TRBV11-3 and TRBJ2-1; no definite D call. Trimming removed 5 bases at V and 5 bases at J, with 19 bases between. This CDR3 has 16 residues. From germline, CDR1 is SGHNT and CDR2 YENEEA. The CDR3 spells CASSQSDGPLDNEQFF. The CDR3 DNA reads as TGTGCCAGCAGCCAATCCGACGGCCCCCTCGACAATGAGCAGTTCTTC.

V usage is TRBV27 and J usage is TRBJ2-2; D remains ambiguous. This CDR3 has 17 amino acids. Trimming removed 6 bases at V and 1 base at J, with 18 bases between. Germline CDR1 is MNHEY and CDR2 is SMNVEV (reference sequence). The CDR3 bases are TGTGCCAGCAGCCCATACGCCGACTCCAAGAACACCGGGGAGCTGTTTTTT. Residues: CASSPYADSKNTGELFF.